The present T cell receptor beta chain was sequenced within a study of cytomegalovirus exposure and HLA in healthy donors. A few counts support this clone. The antigen is unknown. The study ran its PCR with 60 Vbeta and 13 Jbeta primers. Authors' analysis steps: Unique TCR beta chains totaled roughly 80 million in a later count, with roughly 11 million of them shared. Using immunoSEQ multiplex PCR, the repertoire was profiled, and TCRdb retains in-frame clones only, with some absent. The V and J calls and clone size were taken over from that table, and D and trimming were inferred from the DNA. The data contain approximately 150,000 clones, about 78% of them seen just once; the ten biggest clones take up roughly 13%. General study points: In a later analysis, a missense DCLRE1C variant was linked to TCR beta V- and J-gene trimming. Reportedly, HLA-A and HLA-B alleles of most subjects were accurately predicted from TCR beta. Available immune exposure information covered CMV serostatus only.

The clonotype was recovered from a woman aged 45-65 years in good health and CMV-seropositive. Sequencing was done on a sample of PBMCs.

The DNA for the CDR3 is TGTGCCAGCAGCCCTCTGGAGGCGGGGAGGCCAGATACGCAGTATTTT. This gives the protein CASSPLEAGRPDTQYF. The rearrangement joins TRBV11-2 to TRBJ2-3; D possibly corresponds to TRBD2 (6 bases). The V gene lost 5 bases and the J gene lost 4 bases, with 19 bases spanning the gap. Germline CDR1 SGHAT, CDR2 FQNNGV. The CDR3 has 16 amino acids.